The table lists the clone carrying this T cell receptor (beta chain) with a count of one. The antigen remains undetermined. Trimming removed 7 bases from V and 6 bases from J, with 14 bases in between. From germline, CDR1 is SGHRS and CDR2 YFSETQ. The CDR3 extends over 14 amino acids. The record originates from a study of cytomegalovirus exposure and HLA in healthy donors. At the level of the study: Of some 410 genotyped donors, around 80% grouped in the Caucasian-associated ancestry cluster.

13 Jbeta primers and 60 Vbeta primers were used for the PCR. Some clones are missing from TCRdb's copy, which holds only in-frame ones; the method was immunoSEQ multiplex PCR. The profile covers around 150,000 clones, with roughly four fifths appearing a single time and almost 3% taken by the ten largest. General study results and limits: Many donors shared some public TCRs, even though most TCR sequences were rare. Earlier results showed most TCR beta V segments being productive about 90% or about 30% of the time.

V and J are TRBV5-1 and TRBJ1-6; perhaps TRBD1 as D (5 bases). The sequenced sample consisted of PBMCs. The sequence derives from a woman in her fifties or sixties in good health and CMV-seropositive. CDR3 in DNA: TGCGCCAGCGGCCAGGGTGAGTTTAATTCACCCCTCCACTTT. It specifies CASGQGEFNSPLHF.